These 11 T cell receptor beta chains were sequenced from one sample in a study of blood T cells in healthy people across ages. A second about 7 to 12 cycle PCR used barcoded and J-beta primers. In TCRdb, the 5' RACE reads were re-called with MiXCR into one record per CDR3 protein. In the table there are roughly 1.4 million distinct CDR3 sequences, 45% to 70% of which are singletons. The sample comprised blood. Source of these receptors: a man younger than 35 in good health.

This clonotype was detected only once. This sequence joins TRBV5-1 and TRBJ2-7, with unresolved D. The CDR3 extends over 13 amino acids. Trimming removed 2 bases at V and 4 bases at J, with 10 bases between. CDR1 is SGHRS and CDR2 is YFSETQ in the germline V gene. The CDR3 bases are TGCGCCAGCAGCTTTGGTGGGAAGTACGAGCAGTACTTC. This sequence encodes CASSFGGKYEQYF.

This chain uses TRBV5-1 with TRBJ2-5; D possibly matches TRBD1 or TRBD2 (6 bases each). The CDR3 covers 16 residues. Trimming pared 1 base from V and 1 base from J, leaving 14 bases between. The germline CDR1 and CDR2 sequences are SGHRS and YFSETQ. The DNA of the CDR3 is TGCGCCAGCAGCTTGTCTGGGGGGCAGTCCCAAGAGACCCAGTACTTC. Translation gives CASSLSGGQSQETQYF.

On this clonotype: One end of the junction is discordant with germline, which a read error may explain. The chain joins TRBV12-3 or TRBV12-4 to TRBJ2-7; D is perhaps TRBD1 (5 bases). The length of the CDR3 is 12 residues. The DNA for the CDR3 is TGTGCCAGCAGGTTAGGTGGGGCCGAGCAGTACTTC. Amino acid sequence: CASRLGGAEQYF.

The chain recombines TRBV7-2 with TRBJ2-4; no reliable D call. TRBJ2-7 explains the end of the DNA better; the J call may be wrong. Per germline, CDR1 SGHTA and CDR2 FQGNSA. The CDR3 totals 14 residues. Here the CDR3 reads CASSLLSVPSEQYF. For the CDR3, the DNA is TGTGCCAGCAGCTTATTGAGTGTCCCCAGCGAGCAGTACTTC.

This clonotype was found a few times. CDR3 amino acids: CASSPNRRDYGYTF. CDR3 DNA: TGCGCCAGCAGCCCCAATCGGCGGGACTATGGCTACACCTTC. The chain joins TRBV4-1 to TRBJ1-2; unclear D gene. The germline CDR1 and CDR2 sequences are MGHRA and YSYEKL. This CDR3 is 14 amino acids long. Trimming took off 4 bases at V and 3 bases at J, with 12 bases between the two ends.

This clonotype was observed once. V and J are TRBV20-1 and TRBJ2-5; D might be TRBD1 or TRBD2, each matching 6 bases. Trimming took off 4 bases at V and 2 bases at J, with 14 bases between the two ends. Germline V gene lookup returns CDR1 DFQATT and CDR2 SNEGSKA (reference sequence). CDR3 length: 14 amino acids. This CDR3 reads CSAIQGGLQETQYF. The CDR3 DNA reads as TGCAGTGCTATACAGGGAGGATTACAAGAGACCCAGTACTTC.

A few counts support this clonotype. This sequence joins TRBV12-3 or TRBV12-4 and TRBJ2-7; D gene ambiguous. The tail of the sequence fits TRBJ2-5 better, so the J call may be wrong. CDR3 length equals 11 residues. The DNA for the CDR3 is TGTGCCAGCAGTACAGACCTGACCCAGTACTTC. It yields the protein CASSTDLTQYF.

This chain connects TRBV2 to TRBJ2-3; 12 positions match TRBD2. V lost 4 bases, J lost 6 bases, and 8 bases stayed unmatched. CDR3 length equals 16 residues. The germline V gene has CDR1 SNHLY and CDR2 FYNNEI. The CDR3 DNA is TGTGCCAGCAGTGGACTAGCGGGGGCCACCCGGGATACGCAGTATTTT. This translates into CASSGLAGATRDTQYF.

The chain combines TRBV29-1 with TRBJ1-4; no reliable D call. The V end was cut by 4 bases, the J end by 8 bases, with 14 bases between. CDR1 and CDR2 from the germline V gene are SQVTM and ANQGSEA. The CDR3 sequence is 13 residues long. The CDR3 region is CSVVAGIDEKLFF. The DNA for the CDR3 is TGCAGCGTTGTTGCGGGTATTGACGAAAAACTGTTTTTT.

This clonotype has more than one count but fewer than ten. V is TRBV12-3 or TRBV12-4 and J is TRBJ2-7; 8 bases line up with TRBD2. The CDR3 sequence is 14 residues long. Trimming cost V 7 bases and J 0 bases; bases outside gene matches: 5. CDR3 DNA sequence: TGTGCCAGCACCCGGGCGGGAGGCTCCTACGAGCAGTACTTC. Protein: CASTRAGGSYEQYF.

To note about this clonotype: The junction differs from germline at one of its ends, possibly a read error. J is TRBJ1-2 and V is TRBV6-1; tentatively, D is TRBD1 (5 bases). Germline V gene lookup returns CDR1 MNHNS and CDR2 SASEGT. This CDR3 is built from 13 residues. The CDR3 here is CVSKHRNIDGYTF. The CDR3, as DNA: TGTGTCAGCAAACACAGGAATATAGATGGCTACACCTTC.